This T cell receptor beta chain was documented in a study of blood T cell repertoires in COVID-19. About the study: Specimens from acute and convalescent COVID-19 originated in the United States, Italy and Spain. PBMCs, B-cell-depleted T cells, or T cells were the source of the cDNA or gDNA that made up the material.

Authors' analysis steps: Amplification of reference gene primers was used by the study to estimate nucleated cell counts. Measured with immunoSEQ multiplex PCR; TCRdb has only the in-frame clones, and not every one. The V and J calls and clone size come from that table; D and trimming were worked out from the DNA. The table shows about 350,000 clones, with approximately 89% occurring only once. CDR1 and CDR2 from the germline V gene are SNHLY and FYNNEI. The CDR3 is 14 amino acids. Trimming removed 5 bases at V and 0 bases at J, with 10 bases between. Material: peripheral blood. V and J are TRBV2 and TRBJ1-1; D ambiguous. This receptor was taken from a woman aged 55-70 years with COVID-19, enrolled during active disease. The CDR3 coding sequence is TGTGCCAGCAGTAGCCGCCCCTTGAACACTGAAGCTTTCTTT. Protein product: CASSSRPLNTEAFF. Filled out from reference TRBV2 and TRBJ1-1, the complete variable domain reads EPEVTQTPSHQVTQMGQEVILRCVPISNHLYFYWYRQILGQKVEFLVSFYNNEISEKSEIFDDQFSVERPDGSNFTLKIRSTKLEDSAMYFCASSSRPLNTEAFFGQGTRLTVV.